This TCR beta chain was sequenced for a study of beta chain features in type 1 diabetes. Turning to this clone: Its target is not known.

Study results and limitations: Compared to healthy donors, patients appeared to have naive, central memory and Treg TCRB repertoires that were more alike.

The isolated RNA, all of it, was reverse transcribed, so expressed TCRB transcripts were what got sequenced. Produced via immunoSEQ multiplex PCR; TCRdb's table is partial and in-frame only. Of fewer than 350,000 clones in the sample, under 8.5% were seen once. Sequencing input: central memory CD4+ T cells from blood. The clonotype was recovered from a young woman in good health.

CDR3 sequence: CASSYFINQPQHF. The DNA for the CDR3 is TGTGCCAGCAGTTATTTCATCAATCAGCCCCAGCATTTT. The rearrangement joins TRBV27 to TRBJ1-5, with D uncertain. Trimming left V 4 bases short and J 3 bases short, with 7 bases between. The CDR3 extends over 13 amino acids. Per the germline V gene, CDR1 is MNHEY and CDR2 is SMNVEV (reference sequence).